The T cell receptor (beta chain) described here comes from a study of naive and memory T cell subsets. V lost 4 bases and J 11 bases, leaving 9 bases between the germline ends. The germline gives CDR1 MNHEY, CDR2 SMNVEV (reference sequence). The CDR3 is 11 residues long. Study results and limitations: Especially in CD8 cells, naive repertoires contained a few larger clonotypes, possibly CD45RA-re-expressing memory cells.

This clonotype has just a few counts. Its target is not known. The beta constant-region primer was an equimolar mix of two oligonucleotides covering TRBC1 and TRBC2. Ligated cDNA was amplified by four rounds of PCR with nested alpha and beta constant-region primers and SP2. TCRdb reanalysed the UMI-ligation and nested PCR reads using MiXCR and keeps one entry per CDR3 protein. The sample includes approximately 150,000 distinct CDR3 sequences, more than 15% of them seen just once. This sequence was found in a human donor in good health. Specimen: naive CD8+ T cells from blood. The gene calls are TRBV27 and TRBJ2-1, with no clear D. The CDR3 region is CASSSGPQQFF. CDR3 in DNA: TGTGCCAGCAGTTCCGGGCCCCAGCAGTTCTTC.